The entry below describes one T cell receptor beta chain. There are 20 residues in the CDR3. CDR1 and CDR2 from the germline V gene are SSHAT and FNYEAQ (reference sequence). The junction had 22 bases not matched to a gene; V was cut back by 5 bases and J by 5 bases. The data stem from a study of shared T cell receptors in the human thymus. Generated by immunoSEQ multiplex PCR, the TCRdb table keeps only in-frame clones and is missing some. The data contain about 730,000 clones, roughly 85% of them singletons. The data were also submitted as part of a second study, on human thymus T cells.

The source of this sequence is a girl in the first two years of life with a congenital heart defect. Sequences were obtained from thymocytes. This chain links TRBV7-7 with TRBJ2-2, with 8 bases matching TRBD2. For the CDR3, the DNA is TGTGCCAGCAGCGAGCAACGGGGGGGGGCCTCACAGGAGGATACCGGGGAGCTGTTTTTT. Protein product: CASSEQRGGASQEDTGELFF.